These 22 T cell receptor beta chains were all obtained from the same sample, sequenced in a study of T cell responses to AZD1222 COVID-19 vaccine. TCRdb keeps only in-frame clones here, not all; method: immunoSEQ multiplex PCR. In the table there are about 120,000 clones, 80% to 95% of which are singletons. The source was peripheral blood, collected on day 0 of AZD1222 vaccination. The receptor source for this set is an adult in good health.

V usage is TRBV14 and J usage is TRBJ2-3; either TRBD1 or TRBD2 may fit D (5 bases each). The V end lost 5 bases, the J end lost 2 bases, and 23 bases lay between the germline ends. The CDR3 loop spans 18 amino acids. CDR1 is SGHDN and CDR2 is FVKESK in the germline V gene. Here the CDR3 DNA reads TGTGCCAGCAGCGTACGTTCGGGGACCCTCAATCCCACAGATACGCAGTATTTT. Its protein is CASSVRSGTLNPTDTQYF. Looking up the rest from reference TRBV14 and TRBJ2-3 gives the full variable domain: EAGVTQFPSHSVIEKGQTVTLRCDPISGHDNLYWYRRVMGKEIKFLLHFVKESKQDESGMPNNRFLAERTGGTYSTLKVQPAELEDSGVYFCASSVRSGTLNPTDTQYFGPGTRLTVL.

The chain uses TRBV5-5 and TRBJ1-4, with TRBD1 matching over 9 bases. The CDR3 runs to 13 residues. Unmatched junction bases numbered 2, after V lost 4 bases and J lost 7 bases. Germline loops: CDR1 SGHKS, CDR2 YYEKEE (reference sequence). The CDR3 here is CASSRDRAEKLFF. DNA of the CDR3: TGTGCCAGCAGCCGGGACAGGGCTGAAAAACTGTTTTTT.

The sample holds one count of this clone. The chain couples TRBV6-5 to TRBJ1-2, with TRBD1 matching over 7 bases. CDR1 and CDR2 from the germline V gene are MNHEY and SVGAGI. The V and J ends lost 2 bases and 5 bases, in that order; junction bases with no gene match: 8. The CDR3 sequence is 15 residues long. CDR3 sequence reads: CASSYTSPGQYGYTF. CDR3 nucleotide sequence: TGTGCCAGCAGTTACACATCCCCGGGACAGTATGGCTACACCTTC.

The chain employs TRBV6-1 and TRBJ2-7; D is perhaps TRBD1 (6 bases). Germline V CDR1 and CDR2: MNHNS, SASEGT. With 5 bases removed from V and 3 bases from J, the gap between germline ends came to 14 bases. CDR3 size: 14 residues. CDR3 nucleotide sequence: TGTGCCAGCAGTTTTCAGGGGATGGACTACGAGCAGTACTTC. It translates to CASSFQGMDYEQYF.

This chain joins TRBV27 and TRBJ2-7, with D maybe TRBD1 (6 bases). CDR3 length equals 15 residues. The V and J ends lost 2 bases and 2 bases respectively, with 13 bases between them. Germline V lookup: CDR1 MNHEY, CDR2 SMNVEV (reference sequence). The CDR3, as DNA: TGTGCCAGCAGTTTAGGGACACCGGTCCCCTACGAGCAGTACTTC. Amino acids: CASSLGTPVPYEQYF.

This rearrangement joins TRBV5-4 to TRBJ1-3; D unclear. Germline lookup yields CDR1 SGHNT and CDR2 YYREEE (reference sequence). CDR3 length: 14 residues. V was pared by 1 base and J by 2 bases, with 7 bases between. Here the CDR3 DNA reads TGTGCCAGCAGCTTGCAGGTTCCTGGAAACACCATATATTTT. It encodes CASSLQVPGNTIYF.

The chain joins TRBV5-5 to TRBJ1-1; D not certain. Germline assignment: CDR1 SGHKS and CDR2 YYEKEE (reference sequence). The CDR3 is 14 amino acids. V was pared by 6 bases and J by 2 bases, with 14 bases between. The CDR3 loop is CASIPGQANTEAFF. The CDR3 nucleotides read TGTGCCAGCATCCCCGGGCAGGCCAACACTGAAGCTTTCTTT.

This chain connects TRBV7-2 to TRBJ2-2; D is unresolved. The V gene lost 4 bases and the J gene lost 5 bases, with 8 bases spanning the gap. The CDR3 has 13 residues. CDR1 SGHTA and CDR2 FQGNSA come from the germline V gene. The DNA of the CDR3 is TGTGCCAGCAGCTCGACGGGTACCGGGGAGCTGTTTTTT. This codes for CASSSTGTGELFF.

The rearrangement joins TRBV7-2 to TRBJ2-5, with D hard to call. Germline CDR1 reads SGHTA; CDR2 reads FQGNSA. Trimming removed 3 bases at V and 4 bases at J, with 15 bases between. This CDR3 contains 15 residues. The CDR3 region is CASSLISIAGETQYF. The CDR3 DNA reads as TGTGCCAGCAGCTTGATTAGCATTGCAGGAGAGACCCAGTACTTC.

This clone is a singleton in its sample. This chain connects TRBV7-2 to TRBJ2-7, with 10 bases identical to TRBD1. Germline V gene sequence: CDR1 SGHTA, CDR2 FQGNSA. The V gene end was trimmed by 8 bases and the J gene end by 7 bases; junction bases not matched to a gene: 8. The CDR3 consists of 13 residues. CDR3 nucleotides: TGTGCCAGCGACCCGGGACAGGGGCGGGAGCAGTACTTC. Encoded protein: CASDPGQGREQYF.

V is TRBV4-3 and J is TRBJ2-7, with TRBD1 identical over 9 bases. There are 17 residues in the CDR3. V was clipped by 0 bases and J by 3 bases; unmatched bases: 9. In germline, CDR1 is LGHNA, CDR2 YSLEER. CDR3 sequence (DNA): TGCGCCAGCAGCCAAGATCGTGATTGGGACAGGGTCTACGAGCAGTACTTC. Translation gives CASSQDRDWDRVYEQYF.

V and J are TRBV18 and TRBJ1-1; D possibly corresponds to TRBD1 (6 bases). Between the trimmed V and J ends, which lost 1 base and 2 bases, there was a span of 20 bases. There are 18 residues in the CDR3. Germline assignment: CDR1 KGHSH and CDR2 LQKENI. In nucleotides, the CDR3 is TGTGCCAGCTCACCACGAGGGACAAAAACCGGGCGAAACACTGAAGCTTTCTTT. It codes for CASSPRGTKTGRNTEAFF.

The chain joins TRBV5-1 to TRBJ2-7, with 9 bases lining up with TRBD1. The CDR3 totals 15 residues. Trimming at V came to 0 bases and at J to 1 base, leaving 2 bases not matched to a gene. Looked up from germline, CDR1 is SGHRS and CDR2 is YFSETQ. The CDR3 region is CASSLGTGASYEQYF. In nucleotides, the CDR3 is TGCGCCAGCAGCTTGGGGACAGGGGCTTCCTACGAGCAGTACTTC.

The V gene is TRBV19, the J gene TRBJ2-7; TRBD1 agrees at 12 bases. CDR1 is LNHDA and CDR2 is SQIVND in the germline V gene (reference sequence). The CDR3 is 16 residues long. The V gene end was trimmed by 4 bases and the J gene end by 5 bases; junction bases not matched to a gene: 9. CDR3 nucleotide sequence: TGTGCCAGTAGTAGCCCGGGACAGGGGGCGCATAACGAGCAGTACTTC. Translation: CASSSPGQGAHNEQYF.

This clone was seen once. This rearrangement joins TRBV6-1 to TRBJ1-1; no firm D call. Germline assignment: CDR1 MNHNS and CDR2 SASEGT. The length of the CDR3 is 15 residues. V was pared by 1 base and J by 6 bases, with 15 bases between. The CDR3 spells CASSEGTVKPPEAFF. The CDR3 nucleotides read TGTGCCAGCAGTGAAGGGACGGTTAAACCCCCTGAAGCTTTCTTT.

In this sample, this clone turned up once. The chain carries TRBV21-1 and TRBJ2-1; TRBD1, the table's D call, lacks a check against the DNA. TRBV21-1 is termed a pseudogene. The CDR3 is 16 amino acids. CDR3 sequence: CASSKGSGVTYNEQFF. DNA for the CDR3: TGTGCCAGCAGCAAAGGTTCAGGGGTAACCTACAATGAGCAGTTCTTC.

In its sample, this clone was seen once. V usage is TRBV4-2 and J usage is TRBJ1-1, with 7 positions matching TRBD1. V gave up 3 bases and J gave up 5 bases; unmatched junction bases: 6. CDR1 and CDR2 from the germline V gene are LGHNA and YNFKEQ. This CDR3 region has 14 residues. CDR3 loop: CASSQGSQGTEAFF. The CDR3 nucleotides read TGTGCCAGCAGCCAGGGCTCACAGGGGACTGAAGCTTTCTTT.

The V and J genes are TRBV6-5 and TRBJ1-2; 9 bases align to TRBD1. Germline V lookup: CDR1 MNHEY, CDR2 SVGAGI. The trim removed 5 bases at V and 5 bases at J, leaving 6 bases unmatched. The CDR3 spans 14 residues. Written as DNA, the CDR3 is TGTGCCAGCAGTCCCTCCGGGACAGGGTATGGCTACACCTTC. Protein sequence: CASSPSGTGYGYTF.

J is TRBJ1-2 and V is TRBV15; D unclear. Between the trimmed V and J ends, which lost 1 base and 4 bases, there was a span of 10 bases. This CDR3 comprises 14 residues. Germline CDR1 and CDR2: LNHNV and YYDKDF (reference sequence). CDR3 residues: CATSRALDGYGYTF. CDR3 sequence (DNA): TGTGCCACCAGCAGAGCCCTAGACGGCTATGGCTACACCTTC.

The chain has TRBV15 and TRBJ2-7; 7 bases align to TRBD2. With V trimmed by 0 bases and J by 3 bases, 5 bases remained unmatched. Germline V lookup: CDR1 LNHNV, CDR2 YYDKDF (reference sequence). This CDR3 has 15 amino acids. Here the CDR3 reads CATSRDLGGYYEQYF. The CDR3 DNA reads as TGTGCCACCAGCAGAGATCTCGGGGGGTACTACGAGCAGTACTTC.

The CDR3: CASSTVSRVPYGYTF. The CDR3, as DNA: TGTGCCAGCAGTACGGTCTCGAGGGTTCCCTATGGCTACACCTTC. V usage is TRBV6-2 or TRBV6-3 and J usage is TRBJ1-2; D not certain. Trimming left V 5 bases short and J 4 bases short, with 17 bases between. The CDR3 is made up of 15 amino acids. Germline V gene data show CDR1 as MNHEY and CDR2 as SVGEGT.

The chain joins TRBV19 to TRBJ1-5; D uncertain. V lost 5 bases to trimming and J lost 3 bases, with 8 bases between them. From germline, CDR1 is LNHDA and CDR2 SQIVND (reference sequence). The CDR3 has 13 amino acids. The CDR3 sequence: CASSRSLNQPQHF. In DNA, the CDR3 is TGTGCCAGTAGTCGATCCCTCAATCAGCCCCAGCATTTT.